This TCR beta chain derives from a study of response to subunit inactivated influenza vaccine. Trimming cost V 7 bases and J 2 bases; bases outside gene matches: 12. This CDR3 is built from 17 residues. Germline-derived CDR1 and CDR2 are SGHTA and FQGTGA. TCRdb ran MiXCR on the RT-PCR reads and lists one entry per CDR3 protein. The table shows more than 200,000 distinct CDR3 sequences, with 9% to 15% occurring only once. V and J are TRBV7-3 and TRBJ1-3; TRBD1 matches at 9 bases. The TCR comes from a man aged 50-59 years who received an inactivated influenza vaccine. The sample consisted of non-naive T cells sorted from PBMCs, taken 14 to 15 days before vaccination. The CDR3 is CASIPKGQGGPGNTIYF. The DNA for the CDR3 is TGTGCCAGCATCCCCAAGGGACAGGGTGGGCCTGGAAACACCATATATTTT.